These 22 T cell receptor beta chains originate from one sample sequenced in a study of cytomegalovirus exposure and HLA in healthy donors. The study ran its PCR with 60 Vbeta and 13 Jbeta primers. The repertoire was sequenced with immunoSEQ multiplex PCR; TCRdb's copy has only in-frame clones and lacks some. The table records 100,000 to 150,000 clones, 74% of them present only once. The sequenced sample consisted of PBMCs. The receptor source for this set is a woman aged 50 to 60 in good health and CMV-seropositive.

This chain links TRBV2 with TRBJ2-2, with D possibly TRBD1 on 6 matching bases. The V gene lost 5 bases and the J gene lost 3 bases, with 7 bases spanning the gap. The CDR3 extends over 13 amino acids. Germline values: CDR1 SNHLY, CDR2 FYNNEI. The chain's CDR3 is CASSTGYTGELFF. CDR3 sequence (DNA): TGTGCCAGCAGTACAGGGTACACCGGGGAGCTGTTTTTT.

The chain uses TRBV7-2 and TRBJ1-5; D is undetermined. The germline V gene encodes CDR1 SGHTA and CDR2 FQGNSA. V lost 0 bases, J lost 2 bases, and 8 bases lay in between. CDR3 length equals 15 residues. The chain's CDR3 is CASSLAHVGNQPQHF. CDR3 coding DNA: TGTGCCAGCAGCTTAGCGCACGTAGGCAATCAGCCCCAGCATTTT.

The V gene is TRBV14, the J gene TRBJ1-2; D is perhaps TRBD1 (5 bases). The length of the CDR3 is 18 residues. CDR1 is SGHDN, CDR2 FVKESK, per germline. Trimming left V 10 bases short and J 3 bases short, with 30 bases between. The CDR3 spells CAKCQGTPQDFGHYGYTF. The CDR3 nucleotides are TGTGCCAAGTGTCAGGGAACGCCGCAGGATTTCGGCCACTATGGCTACACCTTC.

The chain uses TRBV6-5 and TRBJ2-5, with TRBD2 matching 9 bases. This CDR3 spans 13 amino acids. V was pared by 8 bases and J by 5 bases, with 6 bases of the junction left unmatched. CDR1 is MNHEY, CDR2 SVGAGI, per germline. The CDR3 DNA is TGTGCCAGCGGGGCTAGCGGGGAGGAGACCCAGTACTTC. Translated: CASGASGEETQYF.

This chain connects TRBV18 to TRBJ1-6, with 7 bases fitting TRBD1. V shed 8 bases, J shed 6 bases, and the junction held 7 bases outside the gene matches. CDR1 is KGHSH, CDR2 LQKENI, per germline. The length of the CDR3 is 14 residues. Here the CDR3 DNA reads TGTGCCAGCAGCGACAGGGACGGTAATTCACCCCTCCACTTT. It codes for CASSDRDGNSPLHF. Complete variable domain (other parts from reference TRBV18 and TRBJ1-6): NAGVMQNPRHLVRRRGQEARLRCSPMKGHSHVYWYRQLPEEGLKFMVYLQKENIIDESGMPKERFSAEFPKEGPSILRIQQVVRGDSAAYFCASSDRDGNSPLHFGNGTRLTVT.

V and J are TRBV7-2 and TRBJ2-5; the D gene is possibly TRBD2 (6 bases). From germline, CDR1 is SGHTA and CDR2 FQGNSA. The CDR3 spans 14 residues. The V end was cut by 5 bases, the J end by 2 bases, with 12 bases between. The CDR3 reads CASSRSDYQETQYF. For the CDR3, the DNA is TGTGCCAGCAGCCGCTCGGACTATCAAGAGACCCAGTACTTC.

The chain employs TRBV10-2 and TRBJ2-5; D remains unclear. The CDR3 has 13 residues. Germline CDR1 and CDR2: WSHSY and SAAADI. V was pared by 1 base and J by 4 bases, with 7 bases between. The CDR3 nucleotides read TGCGCCAGCAGTGAGTTGGGCTCAGAGACCCAGTACTTC. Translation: CASSELGSETQYF.

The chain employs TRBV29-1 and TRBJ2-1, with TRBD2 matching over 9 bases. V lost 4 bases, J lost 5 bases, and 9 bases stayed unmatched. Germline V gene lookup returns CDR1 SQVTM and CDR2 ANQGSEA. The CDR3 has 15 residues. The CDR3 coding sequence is TGCAGCGTTGTAAGCACTAGCGGGCGAAACAATGAGCAGTTCTTC. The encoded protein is CSVVSTSGRNNEQFF.

CDR3 coding DNA: TGTGCCAGCAGCCAAGAGACGGGGGGTGACAATGAGCAGTTCTTC. It yields the protein CASSQETGGDNEQFF. This rearrangement joins TRBV4-2 to TRBJ2-1, with 7 bases lining up with TRBD2. J lost 5 bases, V lost 0 bases, and 4 bases had no gene match. Germline V CDR1 and CDR2: LGHNA, YNFKEQ. The CDR3 extends over 15 amino acids.

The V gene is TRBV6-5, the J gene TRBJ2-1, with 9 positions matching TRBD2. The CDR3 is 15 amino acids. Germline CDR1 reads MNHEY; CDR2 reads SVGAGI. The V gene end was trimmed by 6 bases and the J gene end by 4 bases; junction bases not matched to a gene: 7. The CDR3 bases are TGTGCCAGCAGCAGGACTAGCGAGATATACAATGAGCAGTTCTTC. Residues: CASSRTSEIYNEQFF.

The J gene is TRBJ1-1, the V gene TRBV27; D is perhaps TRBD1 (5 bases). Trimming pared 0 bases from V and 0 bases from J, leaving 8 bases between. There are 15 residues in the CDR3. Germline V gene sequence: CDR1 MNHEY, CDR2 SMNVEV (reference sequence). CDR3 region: CASSLSQGVNTEAFF. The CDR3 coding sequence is TGTGCCAGCAGTTTATCCCAGGGCGTGAACACTGAAGCTTTCTTT.

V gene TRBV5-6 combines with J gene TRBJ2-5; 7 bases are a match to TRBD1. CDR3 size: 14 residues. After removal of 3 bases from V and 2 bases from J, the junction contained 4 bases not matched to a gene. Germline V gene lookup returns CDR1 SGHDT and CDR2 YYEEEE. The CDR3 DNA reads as TGTGCCAGCAGCTCCTGGGACAGTCAAGAGACCCAGTACTTC. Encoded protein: CASSSWDSQETQYF.

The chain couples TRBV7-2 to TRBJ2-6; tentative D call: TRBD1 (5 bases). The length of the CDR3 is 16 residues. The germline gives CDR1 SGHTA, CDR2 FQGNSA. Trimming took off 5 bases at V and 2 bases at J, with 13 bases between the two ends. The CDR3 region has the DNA TGTGCCAGCAGCACCGAAGGGGTAACTGGGGCCAACGTCCTGACTTTC. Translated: CASSTEGVTGANVLTF.

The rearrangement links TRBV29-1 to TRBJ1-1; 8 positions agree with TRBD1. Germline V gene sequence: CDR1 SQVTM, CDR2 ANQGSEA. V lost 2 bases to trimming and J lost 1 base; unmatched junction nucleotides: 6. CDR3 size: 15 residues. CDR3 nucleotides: TGCAGCGTTGAAACCGACGGGACAGGGAACACTGAAGCTTTCTTT. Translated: CSVETDGTGNTEAFF.

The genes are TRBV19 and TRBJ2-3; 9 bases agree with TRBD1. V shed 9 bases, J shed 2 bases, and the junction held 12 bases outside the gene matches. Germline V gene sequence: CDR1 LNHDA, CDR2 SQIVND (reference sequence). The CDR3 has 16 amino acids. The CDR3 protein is CASTGGGPISTDTQYF. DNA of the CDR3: TGTGCCAGCACAGGGGGCGGTCCGATCTCCACAGATACGCAGTATTTT.

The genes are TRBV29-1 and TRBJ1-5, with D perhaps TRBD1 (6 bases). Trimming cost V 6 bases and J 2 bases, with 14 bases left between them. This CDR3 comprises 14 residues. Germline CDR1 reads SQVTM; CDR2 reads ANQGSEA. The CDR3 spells CSVPRTVGNQPQHF. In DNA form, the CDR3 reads TGCAGCGTACCCCGGACAGTCGGCAATCAGCCCCAGCATTTT.

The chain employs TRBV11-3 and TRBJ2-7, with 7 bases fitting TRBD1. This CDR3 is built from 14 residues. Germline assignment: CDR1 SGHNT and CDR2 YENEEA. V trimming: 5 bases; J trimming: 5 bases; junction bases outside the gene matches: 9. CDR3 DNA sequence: TGTGCCAGCAGCCAGCGGACAGGAAGCAACGAGCAGTACTTC. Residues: CASSQRTGSNEQYF. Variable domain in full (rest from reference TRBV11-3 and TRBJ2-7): EAGVVQSPRYKIIEKKQPVAFWCNPISGHNTLYWYLQNLGQGPELLIRYENEEAVDDSQLPKDRFSAERLKGVDSTLKIQPAELGDSAVYLCASSQRTGSNEQYFGPGTRLTVT.

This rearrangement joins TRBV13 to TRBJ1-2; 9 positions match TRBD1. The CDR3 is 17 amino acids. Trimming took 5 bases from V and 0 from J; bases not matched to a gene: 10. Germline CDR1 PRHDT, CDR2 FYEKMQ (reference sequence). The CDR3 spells CASSPDRGGRTNYGYTF. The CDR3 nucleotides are TGTGCCAGCAGCCCCGACAGGGGGGGGCGGACTAACTATGGCTACACCTTC.

The CDR3 DNA sequence: TGTGCCAGCAGCGGAGCCTACGAGCAGTACTTC. Translating gives CASSGAYEQYF. The chain employs TRBV7-2 and TRBJ2-7, with D hard to call. The V gene lost 5 bases and the J gene lost 2 bases, with 4 bases spanning the gap. The V gene's germline CDR1 is SGHTA and CDR2 FQGNSA. The CDR3 covers 11 residues.

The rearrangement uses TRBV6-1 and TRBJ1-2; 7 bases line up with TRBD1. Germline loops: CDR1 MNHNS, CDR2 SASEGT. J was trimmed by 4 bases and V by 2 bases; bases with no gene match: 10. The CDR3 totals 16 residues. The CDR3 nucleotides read TGTGCCAGCAGTGAAACAGGGGCCCGGACAGCCTATGGCTACACCTTC. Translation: CASSETGARTAYGYTF.

The CDR3 region is CASSPWTRDRNEQFF. The CDR3 nucleotides read TGTGCCAGCTCACCCTGGACAAGGGATCGGAATGAGCAGTTCTTC. The chain combines TRBV18 with TRBJ2-1, with D maybe TRBD1 (5 bases). Germline CDR1 reads KGHSH; CDR2 reads LQKENI. The CDR3 has 15 residues. Deletions cut 3 bases from V and 7 bases from J, with 16 bases between.

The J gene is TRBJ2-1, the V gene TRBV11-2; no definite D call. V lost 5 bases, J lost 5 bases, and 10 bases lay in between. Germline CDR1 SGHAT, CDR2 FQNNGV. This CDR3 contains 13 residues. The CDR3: CASSLGLNNEQFF. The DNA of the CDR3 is TGTGCCAGCAGCCTTGGGCTGAACAATGAGCAGTTCTTC.